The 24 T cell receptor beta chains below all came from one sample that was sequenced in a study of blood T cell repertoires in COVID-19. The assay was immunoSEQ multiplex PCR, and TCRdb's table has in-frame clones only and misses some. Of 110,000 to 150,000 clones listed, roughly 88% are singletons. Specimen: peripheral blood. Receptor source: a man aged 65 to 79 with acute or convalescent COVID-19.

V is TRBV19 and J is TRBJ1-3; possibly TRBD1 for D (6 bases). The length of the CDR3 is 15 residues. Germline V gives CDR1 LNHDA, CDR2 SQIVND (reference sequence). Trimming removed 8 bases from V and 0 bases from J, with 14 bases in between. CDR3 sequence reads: CASLPTDSSGNTIYF. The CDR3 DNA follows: TGTGCCAGTCTTCCTACGGACAGCTCTGGAAACACCATATATTTT.

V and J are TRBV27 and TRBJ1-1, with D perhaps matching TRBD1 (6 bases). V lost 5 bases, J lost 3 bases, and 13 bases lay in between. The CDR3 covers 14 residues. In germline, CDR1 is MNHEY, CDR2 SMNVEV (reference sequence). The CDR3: CASSAAPGDTEAFF. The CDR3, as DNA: TGTGCCAGCAGTGCCGCCCCAGGGGACACTGAAGCTTTCTTT.

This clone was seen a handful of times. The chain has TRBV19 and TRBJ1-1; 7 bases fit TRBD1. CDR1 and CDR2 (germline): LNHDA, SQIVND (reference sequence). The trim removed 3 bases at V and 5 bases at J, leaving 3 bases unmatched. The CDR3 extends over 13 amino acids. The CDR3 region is CASSITGETEAFF. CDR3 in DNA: TGTGCCAGTAGTATTACAGGGGAGACTGAAGCTTTCTTT. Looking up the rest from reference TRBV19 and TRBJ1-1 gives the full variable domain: DGGITQSPKYLFRKEGQNVTLSCEQNLNHDAMYWYRQDPGQGLRLIYYSQIVNDFQKGDIAEGYSVSREKKESFPLTVTSAQKNPTAFYLCASSITGETEAFFGQGTRLTVV.

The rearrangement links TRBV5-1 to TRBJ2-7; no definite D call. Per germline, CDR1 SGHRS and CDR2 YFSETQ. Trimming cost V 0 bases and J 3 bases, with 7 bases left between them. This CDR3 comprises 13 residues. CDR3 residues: CASSLAPGYEQYF. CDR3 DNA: TGCGCCAGCAGCTTGGCCCCAGGCTACGAGCAGTACTTC.

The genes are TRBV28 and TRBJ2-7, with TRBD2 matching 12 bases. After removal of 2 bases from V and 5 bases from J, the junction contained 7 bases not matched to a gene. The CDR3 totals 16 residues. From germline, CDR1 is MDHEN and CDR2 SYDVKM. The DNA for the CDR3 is TGTGCCAGCAGTTTAATCCCGACTAGCGGGAGCCACGAGCAGTACTTC. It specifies CASSLIPTSGSHEQYF. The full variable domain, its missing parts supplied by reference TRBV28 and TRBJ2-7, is DVKVTQSSRYLVKRTGEKVFLECVQDMDHENMFWYRQDPGLGLRLIYFSYDVKMKEKGDIPEGYSVSREKKERFSLILESASTNQTSMYLCASSLIPTSGSHEQYFGPGTRLTVT.

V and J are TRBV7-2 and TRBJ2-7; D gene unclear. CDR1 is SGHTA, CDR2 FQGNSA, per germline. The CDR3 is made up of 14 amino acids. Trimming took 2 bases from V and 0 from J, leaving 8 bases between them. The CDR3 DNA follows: TGTGCCAGCAGCTTAATCCCATTCTCCTACGAGCAGTACTTC. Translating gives CASSLIPFSYEQYF. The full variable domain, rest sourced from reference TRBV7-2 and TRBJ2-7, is GAGVSQSPSNKVTEKGKDVELRCDPISGHTALYWYRQSLGQGLEFLIYFQGNSAPDKSGLPSDRFSAERTGGSVSTLTIQRTQQEDSAVYLCASSLIPFSYEQYFGPGTRLTVT.

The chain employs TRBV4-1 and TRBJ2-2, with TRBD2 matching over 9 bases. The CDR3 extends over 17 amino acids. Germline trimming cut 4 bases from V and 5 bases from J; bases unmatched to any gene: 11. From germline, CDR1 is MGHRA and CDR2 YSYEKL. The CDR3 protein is CASSPPSGRSGTGELFF. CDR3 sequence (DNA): TGCGCCAGCAGCCCACCGAGCGGGAGGTCCGGAACCGGGGAGCTGTTTTTT.

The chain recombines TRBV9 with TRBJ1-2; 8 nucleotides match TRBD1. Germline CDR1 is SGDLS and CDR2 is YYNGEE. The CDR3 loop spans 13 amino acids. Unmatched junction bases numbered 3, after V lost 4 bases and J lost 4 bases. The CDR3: CASSSQGAYGYTF. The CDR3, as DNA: TGTGCCAGCAGCTCGCAGGGGGCCTATGGCTACACCTTC.

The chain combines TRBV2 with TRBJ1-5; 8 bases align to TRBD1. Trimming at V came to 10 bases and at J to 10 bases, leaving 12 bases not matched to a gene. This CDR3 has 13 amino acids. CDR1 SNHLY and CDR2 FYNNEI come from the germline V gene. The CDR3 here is CATEGQEGSPQHF. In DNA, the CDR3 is TGTGCCACCGAGGGACAGGAAGGTTCTCCCCAGCATTTT.

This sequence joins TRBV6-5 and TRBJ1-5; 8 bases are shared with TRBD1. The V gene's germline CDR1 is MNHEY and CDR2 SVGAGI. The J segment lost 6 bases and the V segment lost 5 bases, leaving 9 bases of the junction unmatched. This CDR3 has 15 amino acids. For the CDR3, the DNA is TGTGCCAGCAGTAGACAGGGGACGGAATTTCAGCCCCAGCATTTT. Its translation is CASSRQGTEFQPQHF.

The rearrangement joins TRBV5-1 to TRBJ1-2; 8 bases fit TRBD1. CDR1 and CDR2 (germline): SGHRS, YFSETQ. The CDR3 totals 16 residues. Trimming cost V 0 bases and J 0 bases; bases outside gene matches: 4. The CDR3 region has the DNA TGCGCCAGCAGCTTGGCCGGACAGGGCTCTAACTATGGCTACACCTTC. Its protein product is CASSLAGQGSNYGYTF.

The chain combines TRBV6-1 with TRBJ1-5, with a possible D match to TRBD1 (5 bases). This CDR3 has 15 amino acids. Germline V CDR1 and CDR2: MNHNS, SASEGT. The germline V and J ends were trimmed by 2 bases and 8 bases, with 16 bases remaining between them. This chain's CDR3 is CASSEQGTNLEPQHF. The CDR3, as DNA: TGTGCCAGCAGTGAACAGGGTACAAATTTGGAGCCCCAGCATTTT.

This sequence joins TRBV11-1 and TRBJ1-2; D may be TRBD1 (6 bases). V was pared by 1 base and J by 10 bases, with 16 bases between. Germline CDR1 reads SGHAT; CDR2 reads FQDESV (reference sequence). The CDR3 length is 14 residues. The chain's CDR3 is CASSLDPQQGYYTF. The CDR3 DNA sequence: TGTGCCAGCAGCTTAGACCCTCAACAGGGCTACTACACCTTC. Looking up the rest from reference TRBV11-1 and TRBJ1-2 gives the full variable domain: EAEVAQSPRYKITEKSQAVAFWCDPISGHATLYWYRQILGQGPELLVQFQDESVVDDSQLPKDRFSAERLKGVDSTLKIQPAELGDSAMYLCASSLDPQQGYYTFGSGTRLTVV.

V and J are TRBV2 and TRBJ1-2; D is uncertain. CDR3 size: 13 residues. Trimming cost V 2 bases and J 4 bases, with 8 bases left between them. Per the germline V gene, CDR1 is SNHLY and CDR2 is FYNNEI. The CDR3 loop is CASSERQRYGYTF. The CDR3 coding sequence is TGTGCCAGCAGTGAAAGGCAGCGCTATGGCTACACCTTC.

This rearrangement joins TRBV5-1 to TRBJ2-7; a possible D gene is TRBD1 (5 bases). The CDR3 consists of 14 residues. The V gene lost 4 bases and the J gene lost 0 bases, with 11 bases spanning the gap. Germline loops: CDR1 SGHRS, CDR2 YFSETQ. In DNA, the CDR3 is TGCGCCAGCAGCAAGGACAATTACTCCTACGAGCAGTACTTC. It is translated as CASSKDNYSYEQYF.

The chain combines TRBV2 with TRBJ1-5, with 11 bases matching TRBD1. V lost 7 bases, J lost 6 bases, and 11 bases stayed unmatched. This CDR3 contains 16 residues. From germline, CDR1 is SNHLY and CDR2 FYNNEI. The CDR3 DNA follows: TGTGCCAGCACCGACAGGACAGGGGGCTCGGGTCAGCCCCAGCATTTT. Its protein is CASTDRTGGSGQPQHF.

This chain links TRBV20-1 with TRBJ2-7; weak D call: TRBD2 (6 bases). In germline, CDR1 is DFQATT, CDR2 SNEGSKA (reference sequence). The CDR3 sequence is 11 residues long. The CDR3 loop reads CTASGGDEQYF. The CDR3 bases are TGCACCGCTTCGGGCGGGGACGAGCAGTACTTC.

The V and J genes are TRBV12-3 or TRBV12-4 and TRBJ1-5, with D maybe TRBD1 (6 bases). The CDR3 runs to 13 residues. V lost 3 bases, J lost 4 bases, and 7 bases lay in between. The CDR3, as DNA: TGTGCCAGCAGTTTCGACAGGAATCAGCCCCAGCATTTT. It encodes CASSFDRNQPQHF.

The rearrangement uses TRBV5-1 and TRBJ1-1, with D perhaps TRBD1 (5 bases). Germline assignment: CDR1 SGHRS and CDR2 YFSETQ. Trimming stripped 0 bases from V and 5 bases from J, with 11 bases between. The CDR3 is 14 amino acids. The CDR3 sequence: CASSLGFGGTEAFF. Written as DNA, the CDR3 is TGCGCCAGCAGCTTGGGTTTTGGGGGGACTGAAGCTTTCTTT.

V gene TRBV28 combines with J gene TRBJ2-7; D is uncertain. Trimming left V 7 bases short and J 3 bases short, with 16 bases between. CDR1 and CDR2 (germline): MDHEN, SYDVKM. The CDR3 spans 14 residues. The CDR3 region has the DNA TGTGCCAGCACTGAGGCCAATGCAAACTACGAGCAGTACTTC. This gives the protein CASTEANANYEQYF. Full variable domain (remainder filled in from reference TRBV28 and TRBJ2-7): DVKVTQSSRYLVKRTGEKVFLECVQDMDHENMFWYRQDPGLGLRLIYFSYDVKMKEKGDIPEGYSVSREKKERFSLILESASTNQTSMYLCASTEANANYEQYFGPGTRLTVT.

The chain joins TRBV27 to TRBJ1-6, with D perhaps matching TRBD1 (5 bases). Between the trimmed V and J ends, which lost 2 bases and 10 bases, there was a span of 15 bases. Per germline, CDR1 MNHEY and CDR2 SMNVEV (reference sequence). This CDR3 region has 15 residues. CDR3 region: CASSLRPGIESPLHF. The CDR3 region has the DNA TGTGCCAGCAGTTTACGTCCAGGGATAGAATCACCCCTCCACTTT.

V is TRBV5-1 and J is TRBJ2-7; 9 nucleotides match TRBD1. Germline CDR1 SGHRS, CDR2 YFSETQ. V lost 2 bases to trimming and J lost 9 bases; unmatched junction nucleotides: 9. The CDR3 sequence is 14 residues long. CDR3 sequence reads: CASSFGGTGSGQYF. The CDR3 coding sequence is TGCGCCAGCAGCTTTGGGGGGACAGGGAGCGGGCAGTACTTC.

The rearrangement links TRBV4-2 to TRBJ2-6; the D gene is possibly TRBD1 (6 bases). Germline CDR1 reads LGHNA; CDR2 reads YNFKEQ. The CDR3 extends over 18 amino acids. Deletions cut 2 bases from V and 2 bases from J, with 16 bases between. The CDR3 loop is CASSQSYRDAAGANVLTF. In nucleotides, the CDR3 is TGTGCCAGCAGCCAATCCTACAGGGATGCTGCTGGGGCCAACGTCCTGACTTTC.

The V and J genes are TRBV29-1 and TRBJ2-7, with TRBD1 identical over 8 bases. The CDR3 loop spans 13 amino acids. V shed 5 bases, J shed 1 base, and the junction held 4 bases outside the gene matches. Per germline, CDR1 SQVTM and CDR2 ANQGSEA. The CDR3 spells CSVMRQGSYEQYF. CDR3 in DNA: TGCAGCGTTATGAGACAGGGGTCCTACGAGCAGTACTTC.